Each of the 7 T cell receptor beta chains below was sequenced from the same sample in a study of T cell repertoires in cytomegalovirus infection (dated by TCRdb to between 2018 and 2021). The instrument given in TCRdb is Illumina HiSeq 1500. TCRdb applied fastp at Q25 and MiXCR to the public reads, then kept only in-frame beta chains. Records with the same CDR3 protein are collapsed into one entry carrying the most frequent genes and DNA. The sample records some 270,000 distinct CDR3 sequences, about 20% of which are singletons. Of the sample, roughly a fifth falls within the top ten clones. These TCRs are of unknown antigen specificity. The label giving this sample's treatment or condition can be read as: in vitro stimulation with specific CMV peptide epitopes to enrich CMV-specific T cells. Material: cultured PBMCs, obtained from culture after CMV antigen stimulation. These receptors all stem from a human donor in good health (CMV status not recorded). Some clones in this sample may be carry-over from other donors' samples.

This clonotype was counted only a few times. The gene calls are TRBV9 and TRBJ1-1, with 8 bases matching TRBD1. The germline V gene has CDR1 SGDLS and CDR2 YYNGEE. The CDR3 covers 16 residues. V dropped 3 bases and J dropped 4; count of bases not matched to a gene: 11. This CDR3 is CASSARTGSPSTEAFF. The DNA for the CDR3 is TGTGCCAGCAGCGCGAGGACAGGGTCCCCGAGCACTGAAGCTTTCTTT.

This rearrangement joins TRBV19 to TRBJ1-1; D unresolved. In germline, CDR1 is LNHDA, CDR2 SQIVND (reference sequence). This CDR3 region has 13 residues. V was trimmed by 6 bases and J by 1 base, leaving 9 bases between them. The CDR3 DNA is TGTGCCAGTAGGCCCAAGGGGAACACTGAAGCTTTCTTT. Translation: CASRPKGNTEAFF.

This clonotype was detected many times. CDR3 nucleotide sequence: TGTGCCAGCAGCCCGACAGGGTGGGGCACTGAAGCTTTCTTT. As protein: CASSPTGWGTEAFF. The rearrangement links TRBV7-9 to TRBJ1-1, with 7 bases fitting TRBD1. With V trimmed by 5 bases and J by 4 bases, 7 bases remained unmatched. The germline CDR1 and CDR2 sequences are SEHNR and FQNEAQ (reference sequence). CDR3 length: 14 amino acids.

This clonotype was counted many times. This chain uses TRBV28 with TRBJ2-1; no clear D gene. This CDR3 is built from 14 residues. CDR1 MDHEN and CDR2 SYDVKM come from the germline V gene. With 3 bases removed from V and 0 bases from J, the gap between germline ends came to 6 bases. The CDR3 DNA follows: TGTGCCAGCAGTTTGACATCCTCCTACAATGAGCAGTTCTTC. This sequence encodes CASSLTSSYNEQFF.

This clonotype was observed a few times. This CDR3 reads CASSGGQGSSYEQYV. The CDR3 DNA follows: TGTGCCAGCAGTGGGGGACAGGGTAGCTCCTACGAGCAGTACGTC. The rearrangement links TRBV6-1 to TRBJ2-7; 9 bases are shared with TRBD1. Germline V gene lookup returns CDR1 MNHNS and CDR2 SASEGT. This CDR3 is 15 amino acids long. Trimming at V came to 4 bases and at J to 0 bases, leaving 4 bases not matched to a gene.

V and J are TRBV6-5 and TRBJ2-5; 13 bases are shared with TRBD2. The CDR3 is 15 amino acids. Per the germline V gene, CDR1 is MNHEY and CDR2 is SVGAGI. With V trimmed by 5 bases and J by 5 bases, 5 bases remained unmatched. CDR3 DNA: TGTGCCAGCAGTCCACTAGCGGGAGGGGTGGAGACCCAGTACTTC. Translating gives CASSPLAGGVETQYF.

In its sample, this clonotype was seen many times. CDR3 bases: TGTGCTAGTGGTCCAGCCCAGGGGGTCCCTGAAGCTTTCTTT. Amino acid sequence: CASGPAQGVPEAFF. The rearrangement joins TRBV12-5 to TRBJ1-1; 7 bases agree with TRBD1. CDR3 length: 14 residues. Germline CDR1 is LGHNT and CDR2 is FRNRAP. Losses at the gene ends were 5 bases for V and 6 bases for J; bases not matched to a gene: 9.